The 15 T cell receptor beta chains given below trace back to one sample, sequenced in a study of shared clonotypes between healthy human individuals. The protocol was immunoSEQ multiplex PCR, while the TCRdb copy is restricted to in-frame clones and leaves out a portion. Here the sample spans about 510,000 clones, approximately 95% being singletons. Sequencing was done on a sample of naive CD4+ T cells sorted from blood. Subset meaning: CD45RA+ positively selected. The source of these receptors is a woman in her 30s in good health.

The CDR3 DNA follows: TGTGCCAGCAGTTTAAAATATAGGGCGCGGACCAATGAAAAACTGTTTTTT. Translating it yields CASSLKYRARTNEKLFF. The rearrangement links TRBV28 to TRBJ1-4; no definite D call. Trimming removed 2 bases from V and 5 bases from J, with 18 bases in between. Germline lookup yields CDR1 MDHEN and CDR2 SYDVKM. This CDR3 region has 17 residues.

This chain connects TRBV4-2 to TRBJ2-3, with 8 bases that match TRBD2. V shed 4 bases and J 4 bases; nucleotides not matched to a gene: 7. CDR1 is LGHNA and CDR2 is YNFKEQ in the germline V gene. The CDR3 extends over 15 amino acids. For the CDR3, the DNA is TGTGCCAGCAGCCTCAGCGAGCGGGAGTCAGATACGCAGTATTTT. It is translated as CASSLSERESDTQYF.

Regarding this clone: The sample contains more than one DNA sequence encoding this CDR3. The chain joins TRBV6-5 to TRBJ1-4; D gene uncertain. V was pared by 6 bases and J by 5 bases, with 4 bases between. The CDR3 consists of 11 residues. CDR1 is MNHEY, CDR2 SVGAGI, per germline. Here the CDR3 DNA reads TGTGCCAGCAGGGCGAATGAAAAACTGTTTTTT. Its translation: CASRANEKLFF.

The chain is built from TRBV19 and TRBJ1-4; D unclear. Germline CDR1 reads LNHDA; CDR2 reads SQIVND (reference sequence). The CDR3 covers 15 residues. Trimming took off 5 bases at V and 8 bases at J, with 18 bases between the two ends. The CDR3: CASSPPLKMKEKLFF. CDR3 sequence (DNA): TGTGCCAGTAGTCCCCCATTAAAAATGAAGGAAAAACTGTTTTTT. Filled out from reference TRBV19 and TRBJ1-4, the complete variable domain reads DGGITQSPKYLFRKEGQNVTLSCEQNLNHDAMYWYRQDPGQGLRLIYYSQIVNDFQKGDIAEGYSVSREKKESFPLTVTSAQKNPTAFYLCASSPPLKMKEKLFFGSGTQLSVL.

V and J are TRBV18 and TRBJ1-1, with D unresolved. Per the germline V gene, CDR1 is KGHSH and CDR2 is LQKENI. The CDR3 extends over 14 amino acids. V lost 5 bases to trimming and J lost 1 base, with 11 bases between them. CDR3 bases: TGTGCCAGCTCAACCGGGGAAGGGAACACTGAAGCTTTCTTT. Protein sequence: CASSTGEGNTEAFF.

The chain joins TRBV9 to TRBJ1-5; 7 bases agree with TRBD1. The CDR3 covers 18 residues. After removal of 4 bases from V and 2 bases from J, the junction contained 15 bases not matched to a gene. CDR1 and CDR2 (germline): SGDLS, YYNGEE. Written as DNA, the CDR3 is TGTGCCAGCAGCCTGTATGGAATGGACAGGACGGGCAATCAGCCCCAGCATTTT. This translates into CASSLYGMDRTGNQPQHF.

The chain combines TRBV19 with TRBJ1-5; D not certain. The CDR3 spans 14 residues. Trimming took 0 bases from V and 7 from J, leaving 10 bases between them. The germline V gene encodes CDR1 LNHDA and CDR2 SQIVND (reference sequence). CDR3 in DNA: TGTGCCAGTAGTATAGAGGGCAGCCGGCAGCCCCAGCATTTT. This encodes CASSIEGSRQPQHF.

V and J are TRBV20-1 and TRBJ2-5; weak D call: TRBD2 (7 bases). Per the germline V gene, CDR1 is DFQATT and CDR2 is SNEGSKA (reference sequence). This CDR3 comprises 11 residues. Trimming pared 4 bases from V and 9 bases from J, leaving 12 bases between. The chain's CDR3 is CSATPGGPQYF. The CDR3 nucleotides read TGCAGTGCTACCCCCGGGGGGCCCCAGTACTTC.

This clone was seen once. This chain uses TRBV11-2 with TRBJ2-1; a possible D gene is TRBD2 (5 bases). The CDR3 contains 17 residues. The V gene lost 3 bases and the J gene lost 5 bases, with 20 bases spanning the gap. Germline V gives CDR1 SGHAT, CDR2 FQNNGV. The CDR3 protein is CASSFGVLGMRDNEQFF. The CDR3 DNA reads TGTGCCAGCAGCTTTGGTGTGTTGGGCATGAGGGACAATGAGCAGTTCTTC.

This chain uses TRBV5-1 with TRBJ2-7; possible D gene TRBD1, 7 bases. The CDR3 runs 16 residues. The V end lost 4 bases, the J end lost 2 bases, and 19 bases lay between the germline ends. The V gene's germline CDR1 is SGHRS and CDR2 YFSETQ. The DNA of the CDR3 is TGCGCCAGCAGCAAGGTAGGAGGGGGCGGCCCCTACGAGCAGTACTTC. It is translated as CASSKVGGGGPYEQYF.

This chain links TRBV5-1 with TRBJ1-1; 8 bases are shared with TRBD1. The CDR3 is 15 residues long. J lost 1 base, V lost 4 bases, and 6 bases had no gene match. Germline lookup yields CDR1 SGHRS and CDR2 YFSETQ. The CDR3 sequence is CASSQKTGANTEAFF. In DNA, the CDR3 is TGCGCCAGCAGCCAAAAGACAGGGGCGAACACTGAAGCTTTCTTT.

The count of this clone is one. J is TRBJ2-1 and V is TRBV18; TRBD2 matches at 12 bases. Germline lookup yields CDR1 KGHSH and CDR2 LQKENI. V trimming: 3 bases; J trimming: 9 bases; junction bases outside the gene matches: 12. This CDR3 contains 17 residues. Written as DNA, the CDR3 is TGTGCCAGCTCACCTGCTAGCGGGAGGGCGGATCAGGGTGAGCAGTTCTTC. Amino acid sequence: CASSPASGRADQGEQFF.

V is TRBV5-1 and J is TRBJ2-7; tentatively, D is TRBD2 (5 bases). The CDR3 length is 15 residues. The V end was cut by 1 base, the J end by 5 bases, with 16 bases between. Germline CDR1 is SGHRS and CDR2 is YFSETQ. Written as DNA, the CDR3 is TGCGCCAGCAGCTTGATACTGGGAGCTGGTCACGAGCAGTACTTC. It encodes CASSLILGAGHEQYF.

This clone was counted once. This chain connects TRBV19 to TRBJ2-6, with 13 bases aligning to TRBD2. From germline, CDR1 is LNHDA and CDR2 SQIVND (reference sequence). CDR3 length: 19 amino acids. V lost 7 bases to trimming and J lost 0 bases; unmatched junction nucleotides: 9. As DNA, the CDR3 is TGTGCCAGTATCCGGACTAGCGGGAGACCTATCTCTGGGGCCAACGTCCTGACTTTC. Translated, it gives CASIRTSGRPISGANVLTF.

Here the CDR3 DNA reads TGTGCCAGCAGTAGAACCCGGACAGGGCGGGGGGATCAGCCCCAGCATTTT. It codes for CASSRTRTGRGDQPQHF. The chain has TRBV27 and TRBJ1-5; 8 bases match TRBD1. The CDR3 totals 17 residues. After removal of 5 bases from V and 5 bases from J, the junction contained 14 bases not matched to a gene. Germline CDR1 and CDR2: MNHEY and SMNVEV (reference sequence).